The next 16 T cell receptor beta chains were all read from a single sample in a study of CD8+CD57+ T cells in acquired aplastic anemia (dated by TCRdb to the late 2010s). The instrument was an Illumina HiSeq 2000. Genomic DNA served as template for TCR beta VDJ combination and CDR3 sequence profiling. Using fastp at Q25 and MiXCR, TCRdb reprocessed the public reads and kept productive beta chains. CDR3 protein duplicates are merged, each entry listing the most common genes and DNA. A total of roughly 86,000 distinct CDR3 sequences appear in this sample, over 35% of them only once. The ten largest account for approximately 61% of the sample. The sample comprised sorted CD4+, CD8+, or CD8+CD57+ T cells (not recorded which) from PBMCs. All receptors derive from a human donor in good health, serving as a control.

The V and J genes are TRBV24-1 and TRBJ2-1; possibly TRBD1 for D (5 bases). Per germline, CDR1 KGHDR and CDR2 SFDVKD. Trimming cost V 3 bases and J 2 bases, with 13 bases left between them. The CDR3 has 16 amino acids. CDR3 sequence: CATSDSFETAYNEQFF. For the CDR3, the DNA is TGTGCCACCAGTGATAGTTTTGAGACAGCCTACAATGAGCAGTTCTTC.

V usage is TRBV11-3 and J usage is TRBJ2-3; no clear D gene. Between the trimmed V and J ends, which lost 4 bases and 1 base, there was a span of 6 bases. The CDR3 covers 13 residues. Looked up from germline, CDR1 is SGHNT and CDR2 is YENEEA. The CDR3 DNA sequence: TGTGCCAGCAGCTCTCGCCGCACAGATACGCAGTATTTT. This gives the protein CASSSRRTDTQYF.

The chain couples TRBV6-2 or TRBV6-3 to TRBJ2-7; D possibly corresponds to TRBD2 (5 bases). Trimming took off 0 bases at V and 4 bases at J, with 7 bases between the two ends. In germline, CDR1 is MNHEY, CDR2 SVGEGT. CDR3 length: 13 residues. CDR3 nucleotides: TGTGCCAGCAGTTACTCGGCGGGTTACGAGCAGTACTTC. Translating it yields CASSYSAGYEQYF.

There are many counts of this clonotype. V usage is TRBV7-8 and J usage is TRBJ1-4, with 9 positions matching TRBD1. The V segment lost 4 bases and the J segment 7 bases; nucleotides outside the gene matches: 7. Germline lookup yields CDR1 SGHVS and CDR2 FQNEAQ. This CDR3 has 15 residues. The CDR3 region has the DNA TGTGCCAGCAGCTCTTTGGACAGGGGCGGTGAAAAACTGTTTTTT. Translating gives CASSSLDRGGEKLFF.

The gene calls are TRBV9 and TRBJ1-5; TRBD1 might be the D (6 bases). The V gene's germline CDR1 is SGDLS and CDR2 YYNGEE. Trimming stripped 3 bases from V and 6 bases from J, with 16 bases between. This CDR3 is 15 amino acids long. CDR3 residues: CASSAEGGPGQPQHF. The CDR3, as DNA: TGTGCCAGCAGCGCCGAGGGGGGGCCGGGTCAGCCCCAGCATTTT.

This clonotype was seen repeatedly, ten times or more. The chain is built from TRBV7-9 and TRBJ2-5; TRBD1 agrees at 8 bases. V trimming: 5 bases; J trimming: 2 bases; junction bases outside the gene matches: 4. The CDR3 spans 14 residues. Germline V lookup: CDR1 SEHNR, CDR2 FQNEAQ (reference sequence). CDR3 sequence: CASSPTGVQETQYF. The DNA of the CDR3 is TGTGCCAGCAGCCCGACAGGGGTTCAAGAGACCCAGTACTTC.

This clonotype was counted a few times. CDR3 bases: TGTGCCAGCAGCCGCTACAAGTCAGATACGCAGTATTTT. Translation gives CASSRYKSDTQYF. The rearrangement links TRBV13 to TRBJ2-3, with D unclear. Between the trimmed V and J ends, which lost 5 bases and 4 bases, there was a span of 10 bases. The germline gives CDR1 PRHDT, CDR2 FYEKMQ (reference sequence). CDR3 length: 13 amino acids.

This sequence joins TRBV25-1 and TRBJ2-1; no reliable D call. The CDR3 is made up of 14 amino acids. The V and J ends lost 6 bases and 0 bases respectively, with 9 bases between them. CDR1 is MGHDK and CDR2 is SYGVNS in the germline V gene. The CDR3 DNA reads TGTGCCAGCAGCCAAGTTAACTCCTACAATGAGCAGTTCTTC. As protein: CASSQVNSYNEQFF.

Details on this clonotype: With a much larger clone just one base away, this may be a read error. The V gene is TRBV7-6, the J gene TRBJ1-1, with D uncertain. This CDR3 is built from 15 residues. Deletions cut 1 base from V and 1 base from J, with 10 bases between. Germline CDR1 and CDR2: SGHVS and FNYEAQ. The CDR3 reads CASSLVRGANTEAFF. The CDR3 DNA sequence: TGTGCCAGCAGCTTAGTACGGGGAGCGAACACTGAAGCTTTCTTT.

This clonotype turned up a few times. A much larger clone is a single base away; this may be a read error. The rearrangement joins TRBV25-1 to TRBJ2-3; 12 nucleotides line up with TRBD2. Germline V gives CDR1 MGHDK, CDR2 SYGVNS. Trimming took 6 bases from V and 4 from J; bases not matched to a gene: 11. The CDR3 contains 17 residues. As DNA, the CDR3 is TGTGCCAGCAGCGAACTCCTAGCGGGGGGGGCCGCAGATACGCAGTATTTT. It translates to CASSELLAGGAADTQYF.

This clonotype was detected once. This chain links TRBV15 with TRBJ1-2; 9 bases align to TRBD1. The V gene end was trimmed by 3 bases and the J gene end by 6 bases; junction bases not matched to a gene: 8. This CDR3 contains 15 residues. Germline assignment: CDR1 LNHNV and CDR2 YYDKDF (reference sequence). CDR3 in amino acids: CATSRVGQGIDGYTF. The CDR3 DNA sequence: TGTGCCACCAGCAGGGTGGGACAGGGAATTGATGGCTACACCTTC.

This clonotype was observed a few times. This may be a read error, as it is one base from a much larger clone. The chain carries TRBV20-1 and TRBJ2-1; D call uncertain. This CDR3 region has 14 residues. Germline CDR1 and CDR2: DFQATT and SNEGSKA (reference sequence). The CDR3 is CSARGVGAYNEQLF. The CDR3 DNA follows: TGCAGTGCTAGAGGGGTGGGTGCCTACAATGAGCAGCTCTTC.

The gene calls are TRBV10-2 and TRBJ1-1; D is possibly TRBD1 (5 bases). Germline V gene sequence: CDR1 WSHSY, CDR2 SAAADI. The CDR3 sequence is 12 residues long. The V and J ends lost 6 bases and 1 base respectively, with 6 bases between them. CDR3 DNA sequence: TGCGCCAGCAGCGGGGCGAACACTGAAGCTTTCTTT. Translation gives CASSGANTEAFF.

About this clonotype: A junction boundary mismatches the germline segment, possibly from a read error. The chain employs TRBV20-1 and TRBJ2-1; 7 nucleotides agree with TRBD2. Germline assignment: CDR1 DFQATT and CDR2 SNEGSKA (reference sequence). The CDR3 is 14 amino acids. This chain's CDR3 is CSARLAESYNEQSF. The CDR3, as DNA: TGCAGTGCTAGGCTAGCGGAATCCTACAATGAGCAGTCCTTC.

The chain joins TRBV6-5 to TRBJ2-7, with D unclear. The CDR3 length is 12 residues. Germline V CDR1 and CDR2: MNHEY, SVGAGI. Trimming removed 2 bases from V and 5 bases from J, with 7 bases in between. CDR3 residues: CASSYHGDEQYF. CDR3 DNA: TGTGCCAGCAGTTACCACGGCGACGAGCAGTACTTC.

This clonotype was counted ten times or more. The V gene is TRBV12-3 or TRBV12-4, the J gene TRBJ2-1, with D unclear. The V gene lost 8 bases and the J gene lost 0 bases, with 11 bases spanning the gap. The CDR3 has 14 amino acids. The CDR3 DNA reads as TGTGCCAGCGGAACCGGACCCTCCTACAATGAGCAGTTCTTC. It translates to CASGTGPSYNEQFF.